The 24 T cell receptor beta chains below all came from one sample that was sequenced in a study of a mutant IDH1 vaccine in newly diagnosed glioma. No antigen has been identified for these receptors. The sample's time point: week 5, during vaccination. Each dose of the vaccine consisted of 300 ug of mutant IDH1 20-mer peptide, with topical imiquimod. Data came from immunoSEQ multiplex PCR; TCRdb stores just in-frame clones and leaves some out. The table has approximately 51,000 clones, roughly 73% seen once. Sample: PBMCs, taken from a glioma patient whose treatment included an IDH1 peptide vaccine. These receptors came from a woman between 35 and 50 years old with glioma.

V is TRBV2 and J is TRBJ2-5, with 11 bases fitting TRBD1. After removal of 4 bases from V and 0 bases from J, the junction contained 7 bases not matched to a gene. CDR1 and CDR2 from the germline V gene are SNHLY and FYNNEI. The CDR3 loop spans 17 amino acids. The CDR3 spells CASSASGTGGYQETQYF. CDR3 nucleotides: TGTGCCAGCAGTGCCTCGGGGACAGGGGGTTACCAAGAGACCCAGTACTTC.

The chain has TRBV2 and TRBJ1-1; D unclear. This CDR3 region has 14 residues. With 5 bases removed from V and 0 bases from J, the gap between germline ends came to 10 bases. Germline CDR1 reads SNHLY; CDR2 reads FYNNEI. The CDR3 DNA follows: TGTGCCAGCAGTTGGCGGCTAATGAACACTGAAGCTTTCTTT. Encoded protein: CASSWRLMNTEAFF.

The chain uses TRBV9 and TRBJ2-2, with D possibly TRBD2 on 6 matching bases. The germline V gene has CDR1 SGDLS and CDR2 YYNGEE. V was pared by 3 bases and J by 2 bases, with 11 bases between. This CDR3 region has 15 residues. The CDR3 coding sequence is TGTGCCAGCAGCGACCCAGGACTAAACACCGGGGAGCTGTTTTTT. Translating it yields CASSDPGLNTGELFF.

The V call is TRBV19, the J call TRBJ2-7; 7 bases line up with TRBD2. The CDR3 totals 15 residues. Germline loops: CDR1 LNHDA, CDR2 SQIVND (reference sequence). Trimming took 5 bases from V and 4 from J; bases not matched to a gene: 11. The CDR3 protein is CASSLRGGATYEQYF. The DNA of the CDR3 is TGTGCCAGTAGTCTTCGGGGAGGGGCCACTTACGAGCAGTACTTC.

The V and J genes are TRBV7-9 and TRBJ2-3, with D perhaps TRBD2 (6 bases). The germline V and J ends were trimmed by 0 bases and 5 bases, with 12 bases remaining between them. Germline-derived CDR1 and CDR2 are SEHNR and FQNEAQ (reference sequence). This CDR3 region has 15 residues. CDR3 nucleotide sequence: TGTGCCAGCAGCTTAGCAGGAGGGGCAGGAGATACGCAGTATTTT. Protein: CASSLAGGAGDTQYF.

This clone was seen a handful of times. The chain combines TRBV19 with TRBJ1-5; perhaps TRBD1 as D (5 bases). This CDR3 is 13 amino acids long. Deletions cut 11 bases from V and 0 bases from J, with 11 bases between. Germline assignment: CDR1 LNHDA and CDR2 SQIVND (reference sequence). In nucleotides, the CDR3 is TGTGCCGGGGGGGGTTATAGCAATCAGCCCCAGCATTTT. Translated, it gives CAGGGYSNQPQHF.

This clone was seen a handful of times. The rearrangement links TRBV19 to TRBJ1-2; D remains ambiguous. Looked up from germline, CDR1 is LNHDA and CDR2 is SQIVND (reference sequence). The CDR3 has 12 residues. V lost 4 bases and J 6 bases, leaving 9 bases between the germline ends. The CDR3 here is CASSTLIDGYTF. The CDR3, as DNA: TGTGCCAGTAGTACATTGATTGATGGCTACACCTTC.

The genes are TRBV27 and TRBJ2-5; 10 positions match TRBD2. Per the germline V gene, CDR1 is MNHEY and CDR2 is SMNVEV (reference sequence). The CDR3 sequence is 17 residues long. Trimming at V came to 2 bases and at J to 2 bases, leaving 8 bases not matched to a gene. The CDR3 spells CASSLRRASGGQETQYF. CDR3 nucleotide sequence: TGTGCCAGCAGTTTAAGGAGGGCTAGCGGGGGACAAGAGACCCAGTACTTC.

Only one count was recorded for this clone. The chain uses TRBV19 and TRBJ1-6; D not certain. In germline, CDR1 is LNHDA, CDR2 SQIVND (reference sequence). The CDR3 runs 16 residues. The germline V and J ends were trimmed by 5 bases and 0 bases, with 11 bases remaining between them. CDR3 sequence reads: CASSQPRRSYNSPLHF. The CDR3 region has the DNA TGTGCCAGTAGTCAACCACGTCGCTCCTATAATTCACCCCTCCACTTT.

V and J are TRBV2 and TRBJ1-1, with a weak D call TRBD1 (6 bases). The germline gives CDR1 SNHLY, CDR2 FYNNEI. The CDR3 sequence is 14 residues long. Deletions cut 4 bases from V and 2 bases from J, with 11 bases between. CDR3 sequence reads: CASSVGRGNTEAFF. CDR3 nucleotide sequence: TGTGCCAGCAGTGTTGGCAGGGGCAACACTGAAGCTTTCTTT.

The rearrangement joins TRBV6-1 to TRBJ2-7; perhaps TRBD2 as D (6 bases). Germline-derived CDR1 and CDR2 are MNHNS and SASEGT. The CDR3 extends over 14 amino acids. The ends were cut back, 3 bases at V and 4 bases at J, with 13 bases in the middle. DNA for the CDR3: TGTGCCAGCAGTGAGGGGACTCTTCTTTACGAGCAGTACTTC. Translated, it gives CASSEGTLLYEQYF.

This clone occurred a few times. The gene calls are TRBV7-2 and TRBJ2-2; D gene uncertain. This CDR3 has 14 residues. Germline assignment: CDR1 SGHTA and CDR2 FQGNSA. With 4 bases removed from V and 6 bases from J, the gap between germline ends came to 12 bases. CDR3 loop: CASSSHSGAGELFF. The CDR3 nucleotides are TGTGCCAGCAGCTCACATAGTGGGGCCGGGGAGCTGTTTTTT.

V and J are TRBV7-9 and TRBJ2-3, with unresolved D. V shed 1 base and J shed 8 bases, with 7 bases lying between them. The V gene's germline CDR1 is SEHNR and CDR2 FQNEAQ (reference sequence). The CDR3 loop spans 12 amino acids. The CDR3 sequence is CASSLGGGTQYF. DNA of the CDR3: TGTGCCAGCAGCTTAGGGGGTGGTACGCAGTATTTT.

The chain recombines TRBV7-9 with TRBJ2-6; weak D call: TRBD1 (5 bases). The ends were cut back, 1 base at V and 0 bases at J, with 7 bases in the middle. CDR1 SEHNR and CDR2 FQNEAQ come from the germline V gene (reference sequence). This CDR3 comprises 16 residues. CDR3 loop: CASSLGRGSGANVLTF. The CDR3 region has the DNA TGTGCCAGCAGCTTAGGAAGGGGCTCTGGGGCCAACGTCCTGACTTTC.

The rearrangement links TRBV6-5 to TRBJ2-2; 8 bases are shared with TRBD2. This CDR3 is 16 amino acids long. V gave up 2 bases and J gave up 8 bases; unmatched junction bases: 10. Germline V CDR1 and CDR2: MNHEY, SVGAGI. The CDR3 region has the DNA TGTGCCAGCAGTTACCCACGGGGGGGCCTGTCTGGGGAGCTGTTTTTT. Protein product: CASSYPRGGLSGELFF.

The V call is TRBV4-3, the J call TRBJ1-2; weak D call: TRBD1 (5 bases). This CDR3 is built from 14 residues. Per the germline V gene, CDR1 is LGHNA and CDR2 is YSLEER. Deletions cut 0 bases from V and 7 bases from J, with 12 bases between. In nucleotides, the CDR3 is TGCGCCAGCAGCCAAGACCGGGGCCAGGTTGGCTACACCTTC. It is translated as CASSQDRGQVGYTF.

The gene calls are TRBV11-2 and TRBJ1-6, with D hard to call. The CDR3 is made up of 15 amino acids. The V gene's germline CDR1 is SGHAT and CDR2 FQNNGV. Deletions cut 2 bases from V and 10 bases from J, with 15 bases between. The CDR3: CASSLRRPLGSPLHF. CDR3 nucleotides: TGTGCCAGCAGCTTACGCCGCCCGCTGGGATCACCCCTCCACTTT. The full variable domain, completed using reference TRBV11-2 and TRBJ1-6, is EAGVAQSPRYKIIEKRQSVAFWCNPISGHATLYWYQQILGQGPKLLIQFQNNGVVDDSQLPKDRFSAERLKGVDSTLKIQPAKLEDSAVYLCASSLRRPLGSPLHFGNGTRLTVT.

The chain links TRBV6-5 to TRBJ2-7, with TRBD2 matching over 10 bases. This CDR3 spans 14 amino acids. The germline V gene encodes CDR1 MNHEY and CDR2 SVGAGI. The V and J ends lost 7 bases and 7 bases, in that order; junction bases with no gene match: 10. The CDR3 loop is CASNNLAGGPEQYF. As DNA, the CDR3 is TGTGCCAGCAATAACTTAGCGGGGGGCCCGGAGCAGTACTTC.

V usage is TRBV19 and J usage is TRBJ2-5; TRBD1 aligns across 8 bases. Trimming cost V 1 base and J 5 bases; bases outside gene matches: 6. This CDR3 region has 15 residues. Germline-derived CDR1 and CDR2 are LNHDA and SQIVND (reference sequence). The CDR3 reads CASSIAGTGEETQYF. The CDR3 DNA sequence: TGTGCCAGTAGTATAGCGGGGACAGGAGAGGAGACCCAGTACTTC.

V gene TRBV14 combines with J gene TRBJ1-6; D remains unclear. Germline-derived CDR1 and CDR2 are SGHDN and FVKESK. There are 12 residues in the CDR3. Trimming shortened V by 0 bases and J by 8 bases, and 2 bases separated the two germline ends. The CDR3 nucleotides read TGTGCCAGCAGCCAAGAGGATTCACCCCTCCACTTT. The encoded protein is CASSQEDSPLHF.

The chain couples TRBV7-9 to TRBJ2-5; 10 bases agree with TRBD2. Germline CDR1 reads SEHNR; CDR2 reads FQNEAQ (reference sequence). The CDR3 is 15 amino acids. Trimming at V came to 1 base and at J to 4 bases, leaving 3 bases not matched to a gene. CDR3 loop: CASSLGASGGETQYF. The CDR3 DNA reads TGTGCCAGCAGCTTAGGAGCTAGCGGGGGAGAGACCCAGTACTTC.

The J gene is TRBJ2-1, the V gene TRBV19, with 9 positions matching TRBD2. The CDR3 runs to 13 residues. V lost 8 bases to trimming and J lost 6 bases; unmatched junction nucleotides: 5. The germline V gene has CDR1 LNHDA and CDR2 SQIVND (reference sequence). DNA for the CDR3: TGTGCCAGTCAAGCTAGCGGGGCCAATGAGCAGTTCTTC. Encoded protein: CASQASGANEQFF. The complete variable domain, with remaining parts taken from reference TRBV19 and TRBJ2-1, reads DGGITQSPKYLFRKEGQNVTLSCEQNLNHDAMYWYRQDPGQGLRLIYYSQIVNDFQKGDIAEGYSVSREKKESFPLTVTSAQKNPTAFYLCASQASGANEQFFGPGTRLTVL.

This clone was recorded only once. The chain couples TRBV5-1 to TRBJ2-2; TRBD2 matches 12 bases. This CDR3 spans 18 amino acids. Per the germline V gene, CDR1 is SGHRS and CDR2 is YFSETQ. V gave up 0 bases and J gave up 2 bases; unmatched junction bases: 5. The CDR3 DNA sequence: TGCGCCAGCAGCTTGGTGGCTAGCGGGGGGGCTAACACCGGGGAGCTGTTTTTT. Protein sequence: CASSLVASGGANTGELFF.

This chain connects TRBV19 to TRBJ1-2; TRBD1 matches 9 bases. V gave up 2 bases and J gave up 5 bases; unmatched junction bases: 3. The CDR3 consists of 14 residues. Germline V gene lookup returns CDR1 LNHDA and CDR2 SQIVND (reference sequence). CDR3 residues: CASSIRGTGYGYTF. DNA of the CDR3: TGTGCCAGTAGTATACGCGGGACAGGGTATGGCTACACCTTC.